This is a list of T cell receptor beta chains from one sample in a study of shared clonotypes between healthy human individuals. Repertoires were generated with immunoSEQ multiplex PCR, while TCRdb's copy carries only in-frame clones and drops some. This table has about 580,000 clones, roughly 98% appearing once. The sample comprised naive CD8+ T cells sorted from blood. The receptors originated from a man aged 30 to 39 in good health. Each CDR3 is given with its conserved first and last residue. D genes are given only for firm matches.

V gene: TRBV27; D gene: TRBD1; J gene: TRBJ1-2; CDR3 DNA: TGTGCCAGCGGGACAGGAGGTTACTCCCCCCATGGCTACACCTTC; CDR3 protein: CASGTGGYSPHGYTF
V gene: TRBV7-6; D gene: -; J gene: TRBJ2-3; CDR3 DNA: TGTGCCAGCAGCTCGCCTAACGGGACTCCCTCATACACAGATACGCAGTATTTT; CDR3 protein: CASSSPNGTPSYTDTQYF
V gene: TRBV6-6; D gene: TRBD2; J gene: TRBJ2-2; CDR3 DNA: TGTGCCAGCAGCCTCCTAGCGGGGGGCCACGGCGGGGAGCTGTTTTTT; CDR3 protein: CASSLLAGGHGGELFF
V gene: TRBV23-1; D gene: -; J gene: TRBJ1-5; CDR3 DNA: TGCGCCAGCAGTCAACCGTTGAACCTCCAGGGGCGTAGCAATCAGCCCCAGCATTTT; CDR3 protein: CASSQPLNLQGRSNQPQHF
V gene: TRBV5-1; D gene: -; J gene: TRBJ2-7; CDR3 DNA: TGCGCCAGCAGCACTGAGACAGGCATCTCCTACGAGCAGTACTTC; CDR3 protein: CASSTETGISYEQYF
V gene: TRBV27; D gene: -; J gene: TRBJ2-3; CDR3 DNA: TGTGCCAGCAGACCGAGCACAGATACGCAGTATTTT; CDR3 protein: CASRPSTDTQYF
V gene: TRBV5-6; D gene: -; J gene: TRBJ1-2; CDR3 DNA: TGTGCCAGCAGCTCGGACGGGGAACTAGGCTATGGCTACACCTTC; CDR3 protein: CASSSDGELGYGYTF
V gene: TRBV7-6; D gene: -; J gene: TRBJ1-2; CDR3 DNA: TGTGCCAGCAGCCCCGAAGGGGATTGGGGTGGCTACACCTTC; CDR3 protein: CASSPEGDWGGYTF
V gene: TRBV11-3; D gene: -; J gene: TRBJ2-2; CDR3 DNA: TGTGCCAGCAGCTCCCCCATGCACCGGGAGCTGTTTTTT; CDR3 protein: CASSSPMHRELFF
V gene: TRBV29-1; D gene: TRBD1; J gene: TRBJ2-7; CDR3 DNA: TGCAGCGTACAGGGACAGGGGGACCTGGTGCAGTACTTC; CDR3 protein: CSVQGQGDLVQYF
V gene: TRBV18; D gene: -; J gene: TRBJ1-1; CDR3 DNA: TGTGCCAGCTCACCGTCTCGGCAAGGGATGAACACTGAAGCTTTCTTT; CDR3 protein: CASSPSRQGMNTEAFF
V gene: TRBV7-8; D gene: TRBD2; J gene: TRBJ2-1; CDR3 DNA: TGTGCCAGCAGCTTAGTAGGGACTAGCGGCAACAATGAGCAGTTCTTC; CDR3 protein: CASSLVGTSGNNEQFF
V gene: TRBV7-9; D gene: TRBD1; J gene: TRBJ2-1; CDR3 DNA: TGTGCCAGCAGCCCCGACGGGACAGGCTACAATGAGCAGTTCTTC; CDR3 protein: CASSPDGTGYNEQFF